What follows are 29 T cell receptor beta chains derived from one specimen sequenced in a study of T cell responses to AZD1222 COVID-19 vaccine. Profiling relied on immunoSEQ multiplex PCR, and the TCRdb table lists in-frame clones only, not all of them. The sample lists about 78,000 clones, approximately 90% occurring once. Sample: peripheral blood, taken on day 0 of AZD1222 vaccination. All receptors derive from an adult in good health.

J is TRBJ2-7 and V is TRBV11-2, with D hard to call. The CDR3 runs to 11 residues. The germline gives CDR1 SGHAT, CDR2 FQNNGV. Trimming stripped 4 bases from V and 1 base from J, with 2 bases between. The CDR3 coding sequence is TGTGCCAGCAGCTCTTCCTACGAGCAGTACTTC. The encoded protein is CASSSSYEQYF.

The V and J genes are TRBV5-5 and TRBJ1-5, with TRBD1 as a possible D gene (6 bases). V lost 0 bases to trimming and J lost 5 bases, with 12 bases between them. Germline CDR1 SGHKS, CDR2 YYEKEE (reference sequence). The CDR3 runs to 15 residues. The CDR3 is CASSLGVPGDQPQHF. Written as DNA, the CDR3 is TGTGCCAGCAGCTTGGGTGTTCCAGGGGATCAGCCCCAGCATTTT.

The chain links TRBV7-9 to TRBJ2-5; 8 nucleotides agree with TRBD2. J lost 5 bases, V lost 4 bases, and 9 bases had no gene match. The germline CDR1 and CDR2 sequences are SEHNR and FQNEAQ (reference sequence). CDR3 size: 15 residues. The CDR3 nucleotides read TGTGCCAGCAGCTCAAGCAGCGGGAGCTGGGAGACCCAGTACTTC. Protein product: CASSSSSGSWETQYF.

This clone was detected only a few times. This chain joins TRBV19 and TRBJ2-2; a weak D match, TRBD1 (5 bases). Trimming cost V 9 bases and J 4 bases, with 12 bases left between them. CDR1 is LNHDA, CDR2 SQIVND, per germline (reference sequence). The CDR3 runs to 13 residues. CDR3 protein: CASRVVVTGELFF. The CDR3 DNA reads as TGTGCCAGCAGGGTTGTGGTCACCGGGGAGCTGTTTTTT.

This clone came up once. This chain links TRBV4-1 with TRBJ1-6, with TRBD1 as a possible D gene (5 bases). CDR3 size: 16 residues. The germline V gene encodes CDR1 MGHRA and CDR2 YSYEKL. The germline V and J ends were trimmed by 0 bases and 10 bases, with 16 bases remaining between them. The CDR3 coding sequence is TGCGCCAGCAGCCAAGATCTGGGGCAGGGAGGATCACCCCTCCACTTT. This sequence encodes CASSQDLGQGGSPLHF.

This chain connects TRBV3-1 (or the pseudogene TRBV3-2) to TRBJ2-4; D not resolved. Germline CDR1 LGHDT, CDR2 YNNKEL (reference sequence). V was shortened by 4 bases and J by 4 bases, with 20 bases between the two germline ends. CDR3 length equals 17 residues. The CDR3 here is CASSLWAPIQRKNIQYF. The CDR3 region has the DNA TGTGCCAGCAGCCTGTGGGCTCCCATTCAAAGAAAAAACATTCAGTACTTC.

The rearrangement links TRBV5-1 to TRBJ1-1; D is possibly TRBD1 (5 bases). CDR3 size: 14 residues. Germline CDR1 and CDR2: SGHRS and YFSETQ. V was trimmed by 1 base and J by 8 bases, leaving 15 bases between them. The CDR3 sequence is CASSLFSGGFEAFF. The CDR3, as DNA: TGCGCCAGCAGCTTGTTTTCTGGGGGGTTCGAAGCTTTCTTT.

This sequence joins TRBV7-8 and TRBJ2-1, with D tentatively TRBD2 (5 bases). V lost 4 bases and J lost 5, with 12 bases in between. This CDR3 is 14 amino acids long. Germline lookup yields CDR1 SGHVS and CDR2 FQNEAQ. CDR3 DNA sequence: TGTGCCAGCAGCTCGAACGGAGCGGACAATGAGCAGTTCTTC. Its translation: CASSSNGADNEQFF.

This clone occurred a few times. The chain is built from TRBV12-3 or TRBV12-4 and TRBJ1-2; a weak D match, TRBD1 (6 bases). V dropped 8 bases and J dropped 8 bases, with 18 bases sitting between them. This CDR3 region has 13 residues. The CDR3 region is CASGGGARQGYTF. CDR3 coding DNA: TGTGCCAGCGGAGGGGGGGCGCGTCAAGGCTACACCTTC.

This rearrangement joins TRBV11-1 to TRBJ2-7, with D possibly TRBD2 on 6 matching bases. The CDR3 runs 15 residues. The V gene lost 5 bases and the J gene lost 3 bases, with 17 bases spanning the gap. Per germline, CDR1 SGHAT and CDR2 FQDESV (reference sequence). The CDR3 sequence: CASSRGTSKVYEQYF. The CDR3 nucleotides read TGTGCCAGCAGCCGCGGGACCTCTAAAGTCTACGAGCAGTACTTC.

The chain joins TRBV6-2 or TRBV6-3 to TRBJ1-2; 7 nucleotides align to TRBD1. J gave up 6 bases and V 5 bases, and 6 bases lay outside the gene matches. This CDR3 region has 13 residues. Germline CDR1 reads MNHEY; CDR2 reads SVGEGT. CDR3: CASSLTTGNGYTF. CDR3 coding DNA: TGTGCCAGCAGTCTTACGACAGGGAATGGCTACACCTTC.

This sequence joins TRBV18 and TRBJ1-4, with D perhaps matching TRBD1 (6 bases). Germline V gives CDR1 KGHSH, CDR2 LQKENI. Trimming took off 2 bases at V and 4 bases at J, with 11 bases between the two ends. There are 15 residues in the CDR3. CDR3 loop: CASSPTDSLNEKLFF. CDR3 nucleotide sequence: TGTGCCAGCTCACCAACGGACAGCCTTAATGAAAAACTGTTTTTT.

The chain is built from TRBV6-5 and TRBJ1-5; TRBD1 matches at 8 bases. The CDR3 covers 15 residues. Trimming removed 7 bases from V and 3 bases from J; junction bases left unmatched: 8. In germline, CDR1 is MNHEY, CDR2 SVGAGI. The CDR3 spells CASNSAGGSNQPQHF. CDR3 nucleotides: TGTGCCAGCAATTCAGCAGGGGGCTCCAATCAGCCCCAGCATTTT.

V usage is TRBV10-3 and J usage is TRBJ1-4; D possibly corresponds to TRBD1 (6 bases). Germline loops: CDR1 ENHRY, CDR2 SYGVKD. Trimming stripped 4 bases from V and 12 bases from J, with 12 bases between. CDR3 length: 12 residues. CDR3 protein: CAISGEGVQLFF. DNA of the CDR3: TGTGCCATCAGTGGTGAGGGGGTGCAACTGTTTTTT.

The chain joins TRBV6-1 to TRBJ1-1, with a possible D match to TRBD1 (5 bases). The germline V gene encodes CDR1 MNHNS and CDR2 SASEGT. This CDR3 has 16 amino acids. V gave up 3 bases and J gave up 4 bases, with 18 bases separating them. The CDR3 nucleotides are TGTGCCAGCAGTGAGCCGGTGGAGGGGCAGGTCACTGAAGCTTTCTTT. Encoded protein: CASSEPVEGQVTEAFF.

The genes are TRBV11-3 and TRBJ2-1; 8 positions agree with TRBD2. Germline-derived CDR1 and CDR2 are SGHNT and YENEEA. This CDR3 contains 19 residues. J lost 5 bases, V lost 5 bases, and 20 bases had no gene match. The CDR3 DNA is TGTGCCAGCAGCCCTAGTATGCCCTTCCGGGAGGGCCAGAACAATGAGCAGTTCTTC. Its protein is CASSPSMPFREGQNNEQFF.

This chain joins TRBV6-5 and TRBJ1-3; D gene unclear. The V gene's germline CDR1 is MNHEY and CDR2 SVGAGI. Deletions cut 0 bases from V and 4 bases from J, with 13 bases between. The CDR3 extends over 16 amino acids. CDR3 in DNA: TGTGCCAGCAGTTACTCCGGGCCGGGGAAAGGAAACACCATATATTTT. This translates into CASSYSGPGKGNTIYF.

J is TRBJ1-5 and V is TRBV4-2; maybe TRBD1 (5 bases). Between the trimmed V and J ends, which lost 1 base and 2 bases, there was a span of 12 bases. Germline-derived CDR1 and CDR2 are LGHNA and YNFKEQ. This CDR3 spans 16 amino acids. CDR3 in amino acids: CASSQGAQARNQPQHF. DNA of the CDR3: TGTGCCAGCAGCCAAGGCGCACAGGCCCGCAATCAGCCCCAGCATTTT.

This chain connects TRBV5-1 to TRBJ2-1; D is possibly TRBD1 (6 bases). V was shortened by 0 bases and J by 12 bases, with 28 bases between the two germline ends. This CDR3 has 18 residues. The germline gives CDR1 SGHRS, CDR2 YFSETQ. The CDR3 DNA reads as TGCGCCAGCAGCTTGGTTCCAGGGGACATCGCTGGGGGACCGGGGCAGTTCTTC. Protein sequence: CASSLVPGDIAGGPGQFF.

Only one count was recorded for this clone. The chain is built from TRBV6-2 or TRBV6-3 and TRBJ1-5, with D possibly matching TRBD1 (6 bases). Germline V gene sequence: CDR1 MNHEY, CDR2 SVGEGT. CDR3 size: 15 residues. V shed 2 bases and J shed 9 bases, with 17 bases lying between them. The CDR3 loop reads CASSYGQGFRRPQHF. The CDR3 DNA sequence: TGTGCCAGCAGTTACGGGCAGGGGTTTAGGAGGCCCCAGCATTTT.

The chain carries TRBV18 and TRBJ1-1; weak D call: TRBD1 (5 bases). The germline V and J ends were trimmed by 4 bases and 3 bases, with 15 bases remaining between them. The CDR3 loop spans 15 amino acids. Looked up from germline, CDR1 is KGHSH and CDR2 is LQKENI. CDR3 DNA sequence: TGTGCCAGCTCACGGACATCGGGCTATGACACTGAAGCTTTCTTT. Translating it yields CASSRTSGYDTEAFF. Together with reference TRBV18 and TRBJ1-1, the CDR3 gives the full variable domain: NAGVMQNPRHLVRRRGQEARLRCSPMKGHSHVYWYRQLPEEGLKFMVYLQKENIIDESGMPKERFSAEFPKEGPSILRIQQVVRGDSAAYFCASSRTSGYDTEAFFGQGTRLTVV.

The chain has TRBV7-9 and TRBJ2-7; the D gene is possibly TRBD2 (6 bases). The CDR3 length is 16 residues. Germline assignment: CDR1 SEHNR and CDR2 FQNEAQ (reference sequence). V lost 1 base and J lost 4, with 17 bases in between. CDR3 coding DNA: TGTGCCAGCAGCTTAGATGGAGGGGCCCTGGGGTACGAGCAGTACTTC. Translation: CASSLDGGALGYEQYF.

This chain uses TRBV5-4 with TRBJ1-1, with D unresolved. Between the trimmed V and J ends, which lost 0 bases and 2 bases, there was a span of 8 bases. This CDR3 spans 14 amino acids. Germline lookup yields CDR1 SGHNT and CDR2 YYREEE (reference sequence). The CDR3 is CASSLVGLNTEAFF. The CDR3 nucleotides are TGTGCCAGCAGCTTGGTGGGCCTCAACACTGAAGCTTTCTTT.

The chain uses TRBV19 and TRBJ2-1; D is possibly TRBD2 (5 bases). The CDR3 length is 16 residues. Per the germline V gene, CDR1 is LNHDA and CDR2 is SQIVND (reference sequence). V lost 1 base and J 2 bases, leaving 12 bases between the germline ends. The CDR3: CASSIASRATYNEQFF. CDR3 coding DNA: TGTGCCAGTAGTATAGCTAGCCGGGCTACCTACAATGAGCAGTTCTTC.

V usage is TRBV28 and J usage is TRBJ1-2; D uncertain. CDR1 is MDHEN, CDR2 SYDVKM, per germline. Between the trimmed V and J ends, which lost 6 bases and 1 base, there was a span of 12 bases. This CDR3 comprises 14 residues. CDR3 sequence reads: CASRANTVNYGYTF. CDR3 nucleotides: TGTGCCAGCAGGGCCAACACAGTTAACTATGGCTACACCTTC.

The rearrangement joins TRBV29-1 to TRBJ2-1; 14 bases align to TRBD2. The J segment lost 10 bases and the V segment lost 6 bases, leaving 5 bases of the junction unmatched. CDR3 length: 13 amino acids. Germline V gene sequence: CDR1 SQVTM, CDR2 ANQGSEA. The CDR3 loop is CSVRTSGRYEQFF. The CDR3 DNA reads TGCAGCGTCCGGACTAGCGGGAGGTACGAGCAGTTCTTC.

The chain couples TRBV11-2 to TRBJ1-2, with 7 bases aligning to TRBD1. The V gene's germline CDR1 is SGHAT and CDR2 FQNNGV. The junction had 4 bases not matched to a gene; V was cut back by 4 bases and J by 5 bases. The CDR3 totals 13 residues. The CDR3 nucleotides are TGTGCCAGCAGCTCGACAGGGCCGTATGGCTACACCTTC. Translation gives CASSSTGPYGYTF. The full variable domain, with the rest looked up from reference TRBV11-2 and TRBJ1-2, is EAGVAQSPRYKIIEKRQSVAFWCNPISGHATLYWYQQILGQGPKLLIQFQNNGVVDDSQLPKDRFSAERLKGVDSTLKIQPAKLEDSAVYLCASSSTGPYGYTFGSGTRLTVV.

The chain carries TRBV13 and TRBJ1-1; D is ambiguous. V lost 6 bases and J lost 6, with 17 bases in between. CDR1 PRHDT and CDR2 FYEKMQ come from the germline V gene (reference sequence). The length of the CDR3 is 14 residues. The CDR3 DNA is TGTGCCAGCAGGGAAGGACGCCGAAACGCTGAAGCTTTCTTT. It encodes CASREGRRNAEAFF.

This chain joins TRBV6-5 and TRBJ2-7; D tentatively fits TRBD1 or TRBD2 (5 bases each). Trimming left V 2 bases short and J 5 bases short, with 13 bases between. The CDR3 runs 14 residues. The germline V gene encodes CDR1 MNHEY and CDR2 SVGAGI. The CDR3 nucleotides are TGTGCCAGCAGTTACCAGCGGCAGGGCCACGAGCAGTACTTC. Protein sequence: CASSYQRQGHEQYF.